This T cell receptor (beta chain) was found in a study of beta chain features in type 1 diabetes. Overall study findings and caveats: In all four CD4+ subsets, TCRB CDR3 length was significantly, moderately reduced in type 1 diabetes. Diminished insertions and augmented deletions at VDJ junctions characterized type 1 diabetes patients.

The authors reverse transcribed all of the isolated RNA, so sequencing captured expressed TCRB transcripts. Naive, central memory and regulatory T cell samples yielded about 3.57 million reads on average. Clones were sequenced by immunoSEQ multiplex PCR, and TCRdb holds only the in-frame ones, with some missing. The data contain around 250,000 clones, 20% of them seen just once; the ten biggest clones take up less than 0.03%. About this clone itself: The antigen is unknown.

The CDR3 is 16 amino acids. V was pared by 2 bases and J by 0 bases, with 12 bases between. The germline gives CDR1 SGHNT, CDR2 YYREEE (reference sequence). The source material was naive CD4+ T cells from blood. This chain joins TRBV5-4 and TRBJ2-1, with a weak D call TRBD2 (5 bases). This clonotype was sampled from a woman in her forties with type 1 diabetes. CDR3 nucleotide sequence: TGTGCCAGCAGCTTCGGGCTAGCTTACTCCTACAATGAGCAGTTCTTC. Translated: CASSFGLAYSYNEQFF.